The clone carrying this T cell receptor beta chain was seen at least ten times. The library targeted TCRbeta and was prepared with unique molecular identifiers. TCRdb reprocessed the PCR reads with MiXCR, giving one entry per CDR3 protein. The sample carries 600,000 to 700,000 distinct CDR3 sequences, around 16% recorded once. The sample originates from a study of T-cell reconstitution after alpha-beta-depleted transplantation in children. V was pared by 3 bases and J by 7 bases, with 9 bases between. CDR1 is DFQATT and CDR2 is SNEGSKA in the germline V gene (reference sequence). This CDR3 contains 12 residues.

This sequence joins TRBV20-1 and TRBJ2-2; D perhaps matches TRBD1 (5 bases). Sequenced material: PBMCs from the stem cell graft donor, taken from the stem cell graft. The sequence came from a human donor who donated a stem cell graft to a child with acute myeloid leukemia. CDR3 DNA sequence: TGCAGTGCTAGTAGGGGAATCGGGGAGCTGTTTTTT. This translates into CSASRGIGELFF.